This T cell receptor beta chain is drawn from a study of T-cell memory formation after mild COVID-19. Study details: Largely donor-specific sequence clusters came from two donors. Notes on the study in general: Contracting clones localized mainly to CM and EM when CD4+ and mainly to EMRA when CD8+. Clones that got smaller from day 15 to 85 had even CD4/CD8, while clones growing later tipped toward CD4+.

V was shortened by 4 bases and J by 6 bases, with 17 bases between the two germline ends. This CDR3 contains 15 residues. Germline V gene sequence: CDR1 SGHRS, CDR2 YFSETQ. TCRalpha and TCRbeta libraries used 5'RACE with constant-segment primers and UMIs. MiXCR, run by TCRdb on the 5' RACE reads, gives a single entry per CDR3 protein. The sample yields around 430,000 distinct CDR3 sequences, roughly 15% seen once. This clonotype was observed a few times. The antigen remains undetermined. The rearrangement uses TRBV5-1 and TRBJ2-1; tentatively, D is TRBD2 (6 bases). Sequencing was carried out using PBMCs or a T cell subset sorted from them (not recorded which). The TCR originated in a man aged 18 to 30 who had mild COVID-19 (a few samples of this study predate the infection). Cell type and time point are not known. The CDR3 DNA reads TGCGCCAGCAGCGCCGCGGGGATGACCCTCAATGAGCAGTTCTTC. Translated, it gives CASSAAGMTLNEQFF.